Sequencing of this TCR beta chain was carried out in a study of identical twins. Template switching (which added a universal primer site) was used, and cDNA carried unique molecular identifiers. From the 5' RACE reads, TCRdb called clonotypes with MiXCR, one entry per CDR3 protein. Seen here are about 470,000 distinct CDR3 sequences, 20% to 30% observed once, and the top ten hold about 2.9%. Remarks on this clonotype: The antigen is unknown.

The germline gives CDR1 MNHNS, CDR2 SASEGT. V shed 5 bases, J shed 8 bases, and the junction held 11 bases outside the gene matches. This CDR3 has 15 residues. General study results and limits: Monozygotic twin pairs showed more out-of-frame TCR alpha sharing than models estimated. Out-of-frame alpha sequences common to twins were enriched for low generation probability.

The sample was also linked to a second study, of T cells expressing NK-cell markers. That report adds: The study drew TCR beta repertoires from sorted CD3+CD56+NKG2C+, CD3+CD56+NKG2C- and CD3+CD56-NKG2C+ T cells.

The chain carries TRBV6-1 and TRBJ2-1; 8 positions match TRBD2. Sequencing input: CD4+ T cells sorted from blood. This clonotype was obtained from a woman in her late teens or twenties in good health. In DNA, the CDR3 is TGTGCCAGCAGTCTAAGGGCTAGCGGGTGGGATGAGCAGTTCTTC. Amino acid sequence: CASSLRASGWDEQFF.